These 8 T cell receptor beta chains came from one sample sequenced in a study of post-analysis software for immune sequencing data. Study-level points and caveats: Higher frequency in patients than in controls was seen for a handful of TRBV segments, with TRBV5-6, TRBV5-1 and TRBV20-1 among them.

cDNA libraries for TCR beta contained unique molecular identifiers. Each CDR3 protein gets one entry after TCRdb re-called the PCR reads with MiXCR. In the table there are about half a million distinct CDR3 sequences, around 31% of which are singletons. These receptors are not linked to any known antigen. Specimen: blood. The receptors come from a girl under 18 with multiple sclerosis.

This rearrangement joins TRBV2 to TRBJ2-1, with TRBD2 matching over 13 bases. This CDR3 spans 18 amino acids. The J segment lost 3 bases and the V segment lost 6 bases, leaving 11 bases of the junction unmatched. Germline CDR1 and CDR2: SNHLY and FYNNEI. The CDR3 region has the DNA TGTGCCAGCAGGATCGGACTAGCGGGGGTGGTTGGCTACAATGAGCAGTTCTTC. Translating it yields CASRIGLAGVVGYNEQFF.

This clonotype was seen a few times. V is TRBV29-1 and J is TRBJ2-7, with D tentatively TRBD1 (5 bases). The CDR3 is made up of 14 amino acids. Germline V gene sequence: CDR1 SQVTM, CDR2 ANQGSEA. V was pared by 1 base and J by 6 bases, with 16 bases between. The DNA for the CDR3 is TGCAGCGTTGAAGCTAGAAGGGGTTTTGGCGAGCAGTACTTC. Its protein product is CSVEARRGFGEQYF.

The CDR3 is CSAPTGYDEQYF. CDR3 coding DNA: TGCAGTGCCCCGACAGGGTACGACGAGCAGTACTTC. This rearrangement joins TRBV20-1 to TRBJ2-7, with 7 bases that match TRBD1. In germline, CDR1 is DFQATT, CDR2 SNEGSKA (reference sequence). This CDR3 spans 12 amino acids. V trimming: 6 bases; J trimming: 5 bases; junction bases outside the gene matches: 7.

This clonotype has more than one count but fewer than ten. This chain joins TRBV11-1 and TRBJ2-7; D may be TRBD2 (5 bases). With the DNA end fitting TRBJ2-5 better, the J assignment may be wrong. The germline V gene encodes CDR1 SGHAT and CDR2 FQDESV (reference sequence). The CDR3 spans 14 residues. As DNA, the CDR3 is TGTGCCAGCAGCTTTGGTCTTAGCGAGGAGACCCAGTACTTC. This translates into CASSFGLSEETQYF.

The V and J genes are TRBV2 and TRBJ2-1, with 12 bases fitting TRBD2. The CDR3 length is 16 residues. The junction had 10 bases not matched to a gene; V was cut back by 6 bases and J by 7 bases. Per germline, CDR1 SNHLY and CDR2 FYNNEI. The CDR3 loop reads CASRKASGGEGNEQFF. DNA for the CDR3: TGTGCCAGCAGGAAGGCTAGCGGGGGGGAGGGGAATGAGCAGTTCTTC. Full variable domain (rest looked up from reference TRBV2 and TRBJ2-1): EPEVTQTPSHQVTQMGQEVILRCVPISNHLYFYWYRQILGQKVEFLVSFYNNEISEKSEIFDDQFSVERPDGSNFTLKIRSTKLEDSAMYFCASRKASGGEGNEQFFGPGTRLTVL.

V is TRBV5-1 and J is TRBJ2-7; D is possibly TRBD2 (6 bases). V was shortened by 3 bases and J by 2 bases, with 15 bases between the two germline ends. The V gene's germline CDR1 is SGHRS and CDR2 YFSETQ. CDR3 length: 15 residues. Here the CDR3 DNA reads TGCGCCAGCAGCTCCCGGGGTAGCGGTACCTACGAGCAGTACTTC. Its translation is CASSSRGSGTYEQYF.

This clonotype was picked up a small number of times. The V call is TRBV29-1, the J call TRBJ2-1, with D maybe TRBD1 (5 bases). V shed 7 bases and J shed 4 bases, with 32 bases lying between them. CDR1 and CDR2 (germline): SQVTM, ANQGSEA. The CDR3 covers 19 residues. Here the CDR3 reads CSAAGERRQSPKPYNEQFF. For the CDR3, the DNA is TGCAGCGCCGCCGGAGAACGTCGACAGAGTCCTAAACCTTACAATGAGCAGTTCTTC.

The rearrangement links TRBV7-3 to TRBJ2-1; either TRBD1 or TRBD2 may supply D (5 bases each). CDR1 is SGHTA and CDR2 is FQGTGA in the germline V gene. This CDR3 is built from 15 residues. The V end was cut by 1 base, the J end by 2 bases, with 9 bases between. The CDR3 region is CASSLNGAPYNEQFF. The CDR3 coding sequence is TGTGCCAGCAGCTTAAACGGGGCTCCCTACAATGAGCAGTTCTTC.